The following is a T cell receptor beta chain sequence with its context. The junction shows a germline mismatch at one end, possibly a read error. These data originate in a study of T cell responses to AZD1222 COVID-19 vaccine. Profiling relied on immunoSEQ multiplex PCR, and the TCRdb table lists in-frame clones only, not all of them. Counted here are about 84,000 clones, 87% occurring once; the ten biggest clones make up roughly 10%. This CDR3 contains 13 residues. The germline CDR1 and CDR2 sequences are GTSNPN and SVGIG (reference sequence). This sequence joins TRBV30 and TRBJ1-5; D unresolved. The receptor was isolated from an adult who received the AZD1222 COVID-19 vaccine. Material: peripheral blood, obtained 28 days after the second AZD1222 dose. The CDR3 nucleotides read TGTGCCTGGAATCAGGATAGCAGTCAGCCCCAGCATTTT. Encoded protein: CAWNQDSSQPQHF.